The 6 T cell receptor beta chains given below trace back to one sample, sequenced in a study of blood T cell dynamics during melanoma immunotherapy. As for time point: week 3, after first cycle of checkpoint inhibitor. Some clones are missing from TCRdb's copy, which holds only in-frame ones; the method was immunoSEQ multiplex PCR. This sample has fewer than 15,000 clones, with around 85% found just once. Source: blood, taken from a patient treated with checkpoint blockade. Source of these receptors: a human donor with melanoma.

The rearrangement uses TRBV19 and TRBJ2-2; D ambiguous. Germline CDR1 and CDR2: LNHDA and SQIVND (reference sequence). This CDR3 spans 13 amino acids. The ends were cut back, 4 bases at V and 6 bases at J, with 9 bases in the middle. The CDR3 spells CASSSDVAGELFF. In DNA, the CDR3 is TGTGCCAGTAGTAGCGACGTCGCCGGGGAGCTGTTTTTT.

The chain combines TRBV4-3 with TRBJ1-3, with D perhaps matching TRBD1 (6 bases). In germline, CDR1 is LGHNA, CDR2 YSLEER. The V end was cut by 1 base, the J end by 1 base, with 8 bases between. This CDR3 region has 15 residues. CDR3 loop: CASSQGGGSGNTIYF. In DNA form, the CDR3 reads TGCGCCAGCAGCCAAGGAGGGGGGTCTGGAAACACCATATATTTT.

The chain joins TRBV7-6 to TRBJ2-1; D unresolved. The CDR3 totals 12 residues. Trimming removed 5 bases from V and 9 bases from J, with 11 bases in between. CDR1 is SGHVS, CDR2 FNYEAQ, per germline. In DNA, the CDR3 is TGTGCCAGCAGCCCTCCCTACGGTGAGCAGTTCTTC. It translates to CASSPPYGEQFF.

The V and J genes are TRBV5-6 and TRBJ2-7; 8 bases are shared with TRBD1. The CDR3 runs 14 residues. Per germline, CDR1 SGHDT and CDR2 YYEEEE. V gave up 6 bases and J gave up 3 bases; unmatched junction bases: 8. As DNA, the CDR3 is TGTGCCAGCACTGGAGGGACAGGTATCTACGAGCAGTACTTC. Protein sequence: CASTGGTGIYEQYF.

The count of this clone is one. This sequence joins TRBV28 and TRBJ2-3; TRBD2 matches at 15 bases. The CDR3 extends over 19 amino acids. The germline gives CDR1 MDHEN, CDR2 SYDVKM. V lost 5 bases to trimming and J lost 0 bases; unmatched junction nucleotides: 9. Here the CDR3 DNA reads TGTGCCAGCAGTCTCTGGACTAGCGGGAGGGTTACTAGCACAGATACGCAGTATTTT. Protein: CASSLWTSGRVTSTDTQYF.

A single count supports this clone. The V and J genes are TRBV27 and TRBJ1-4; the D is unclear. The CDR3 spans 16 residues. Between the trimmed V and J ends, which lost 4 bases and 3 bases, there was a span of 15 bases. The germline V gene encodes CDR1 MNHEY and CDR2 SMNVEV (reference sequence). This CDR3 is CASSSNRRGSNEKLFF. The CDR3 DNA is TGTGCCAGCAGTTCAAACCGGAGAGGGTCTAATGAAAAACTGTTTTTT.